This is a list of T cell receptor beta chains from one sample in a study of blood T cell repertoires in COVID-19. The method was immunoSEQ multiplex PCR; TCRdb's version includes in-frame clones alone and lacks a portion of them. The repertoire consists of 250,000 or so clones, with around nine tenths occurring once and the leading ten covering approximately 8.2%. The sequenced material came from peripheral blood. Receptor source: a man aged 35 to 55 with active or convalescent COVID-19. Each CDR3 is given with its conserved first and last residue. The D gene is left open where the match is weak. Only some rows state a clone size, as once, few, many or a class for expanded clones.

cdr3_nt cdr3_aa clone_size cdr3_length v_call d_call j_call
TGTGCCAGCAGCCCCCGCCGGGACAGCGGTTATGGCTACACCTTC CASSPRRDSGYGYTF - 15 TRBV7-2 TRBD1 TRBJ1-2
TGTGCCAGCAGTTTGGGCCCCCCGCGCAATGAGCAGTTCTTC CASSLGPPRNEQFF - 14 TRBV27 - TRBJ2-1
TGTGCCAGTAGTTCGACTAGCGGGGTTTGGAATGAGCAGTTCTTC CASSSTSGVWNEQFF - 15 TRBV19 TRBD2 TRBJ2-1
TGTGCCAGCAGGCAGGGTACGGGTAACTATGGCTACACCTTC CASRQGTGNYGYTF - 14 TRBV27 - TRBJ1-2
TGCAGCGCCGAACCCTTGGGTCGGGTGGGCTATGGCTACACCTTC CSAEPLGRVGYGYTF once 15 TRBV29-1 - TRBJ1-2
TGTGCCACCAGCAAGACGACAGGGGAAGGCGAGCAGTACTTC CATSKTTGEGEQYF - 14 TRBV24-1 TRBD1 TRBJ2-7
TGTGCCAGCAGCTTGGGATCTAGCGGGAGTGAGCAGTACTTC CASSLGSSGSEQYF - 14 TRBV5-6 TRBD2 TRBJ2-7
TGTGCCAGTAGTATAGGTAGCGGGAGCTCGGGAGAGACCCAGTACTTC CASSIGSGSSGETQYF - 16 TRBV19 TRBD2 TRBJ2-5
TGTGCCAGCAGTTTGGGGAGCCAGCGGGAGGGAACCGGGGAGCTGTTTTTT CASSLGSQREGTGELFF - 17 TRBV27 TRBD2 TRBJ2-2
TGTGCCAGCAGCCCGGACCGACAGGGAGAGGATGAAAAACTGTTTTTT CASSPDRQGEDEKLFF - 16 TRBV5-6 TRBD1 TRBJ1-4
TGTGCCAGCAGTGAAGGATTAACTAGCGGGGGGGCGGGCGATACGCAGTATTTT CASSEGLTSGGAGDTQYF once 18 TRBV6-1 TRBD2 TRBJ2-3
TGCGCCAGCACTTCCGTGAACACTGAAGCTTTCTTT CASTSVNTEAFF - 12 TRBV5-1 - TRBJ1-1
TGTGCCAGCAGCTTAGACGGGACAGGGTCTACTGAAGCTTTCTTT CASSLDGTGSTEAFF few 15 TRBV7-6 TRBD1 TRBJ1-1
TGTGCCAGCAGCGTAGATAGCCTAGCGGGGGGTCCGAACACCGGGGAGCTGTTTTTT CASSVDSLAGGPNTGELFF - 19 TRBV9 TRBD2 TRBJ2-2
TGTGCCTGGAGTGTCTACGGACTCTATAATTCACCCCTCCACTTT CAWSVYGLYNSPLHF - 15 TRBV30 - TRBJ1-6
TGTGCCAGCAGCTTACAGGGGGATTGGGTCACCGGGGAGCTGTTTTTT CASSLQGDWVTGELFF - 16 TRBV5-6 TRBD1 TRBJ2-2
TGTGCCAGCAGCTTAGGTCCCCGGGAGCAGTACTTC CASSLGPREQYF - 12 TRBV11-3 - TRBJ2-7
TGTGCCTGGAGTGTAACGGGACTAGCGGGGTCGGGTGAGCAGTTCTTC CAWSVTGLAGSGEQFF - 16 TRBV30 TRBD2 TRBJ2-1
TGTGCCAGCAGCCCGAGGGGGCCACCGTCTATGAACACTGAAGCTTTCTTT CASSPRGPPSMNTEAFF few 17 TRBV14 TRBD1 TRBJ1-1
TGTGCCAGCAGCTTATCTAGTTTGGCGAACACCGGGGAGCTGTTTTTT CASSLSSLANTGELFF - 16 TRBV11-2 - TRBJ2-2
TGTGCCAGCGAACGAGGCGGGTCCTACGAGCAGTACTTC CASERGGSYEQYF - 13 TRBV2 - TRBJ2-7
TGTGCCAGTCGGCGCGGGGAACAGGGGTATGGCTACACCTTC CASRRGEQGYGYTF - 14 TRBV19 TRBD1 TRBJ1-2
TGTGCCAGCAGCCGGGAGTTGTCCTATGGCTACACCTTC CASSRELSYGYTF once 13 TRBV3-1/TRBV3-2 - TRBJ1-2
TGTGCCAGCAGCAACACTCTTAACAGTATTAAAAAACCCCGAGCAAATACCTACGAGCAGTACTTC CASSNTLNSIKKPRANTYEQYF - 22 TRBV21-1 - TRBJ2-7
TGTGCCAGCAGTTCGCCCACAGCCGGGACAGGGGCGTCACCCCTCCACTTT CASSSPTAGTGASPLHF - 17 TRBV28 TRBD1 TRBJ1-6
TGTGCCACCAGCAGAGGGAGGGGCGAGCAGTACTTC CATSRGRGEQYF - 12 TRBV15 - TRBJ2-7
TGCGCCAGCAGGGGGACAGGCAATCAGCCCCAGCATTTT CASRGTGNQPQHF once 13 TRBV10-2 TRBD1 TRBJ1-5
TGTGCCAGCAGCGTAGAACGGGGTGGAAACATTCAGTACTTC CASSVERGGNIQYF - 14 TRBV9 - TRBJ2-4
TGTGCCAGCAGCCGGGAGATCTACGAGCAGTACTTC CASSREIYEQYF few 12 TRBV7-9 - TRBJ2-7
TGTGCCAGCAGTGAAATGGGGGGGTTGTCCTACAATGAGCAGTTCTTC CASSEMGGLSYNEQFF - 16 TRBV6-1 TRBD2 TRBJ2-1
TGTGCCAGCGGTATTCTGGGGAGGGGTGAAGCTTTCTTT CASGILGRGEAFF - 13 TRBV2 - TRBJ1-1
TGCGCCAGCAGCCTGGGGAGCAATGAGCAGTTCTTC CASSLGSNEQFF - 12 TRBV5-1 - TRBJ2-1
TGTGCCAGCAGCTTTGGGGCAATGAGCAAAAGGGGCTACACCTTC CASSFGAMSKRGYTF few 15 TRBV5-6 - TRBJ1-2
TGTGCCAGCAGCCCGGGACAGGTGAACACCGGGGAGCTGTTTTTT CASSPGQVNTGELFF - 15 TRBV7-6 TRBD1 TRBJ2-2
TGTGCCAGCAGTGAAGCGCTTCGAGCGGGGGTCTCCTACGAGCAGTACTTC CASSEALRAGVSYEQYF - 17 TRBV6-1 TRBD2 TRBJ2-7
TGTGCCAGCAGTAAAACAGGGAGTGGTTCACCCCTCCACTTT CASSKTGSGSPLHF - 14 TRBV27 - TRBJ1-6
TGTGCCAGCAGCCCGACTACGGGGAATAATGAGCAGTTCTTC CASSPTTGNNEQFF - 14 TRBV5-4 - TRBJ2-1
TGTGCCAGCAGCTTAGACAGGGTTGAGCAGTTCTTC CASSLDRVEQFF - 12 TRBV11-2 - TRBJ2-1
TGTGCCTGGGAGAAAGGACACTCGGAAAAACTGTTTTTT CAWEKGHSEKLFF - 13 TRBV30 - TRBJ1-4
TGTGCCACAGACGGGAGATCCGGGGAGCTGTTTTTT CATDGRSGELFF few 12 TRBV19 - TRBJ2-2
TGTGCCAGCAGCTTTTTGTTTGGGCCAGAGGGCAATGAGCAGTTCTTC CASSFLFGPEGNEQFF - 16 TRBV7-3 - TRBJ2-1
TGCGCCAGCAGCTCAGCAGGGGAAGGTACGCAGTATTTT CASSSAGEGTQYF - 13 TRBV5-1 - TRBJ2-3
TGTGCCAGCAGCCAAGAATACGGACTAGCGGGACTCGAGACCCAGTACTTC CASSQEYGLAGLETQYF - 17 TRBV3-1/TRBV3-2 TRBD2 TRBJ2-5
TGCGCCAGCAGCCAAGTCCGAGAGACCCAGTACTTC CASSQVRETQYF - 12 TRBV4-1 - TRBJ2-5
TGCGCCAGCACCCCGACACTGTATAATTCACCCCTCCACTTT CASTPTLYNSPLHF - 14 TRBV23-1 - TRBJ1-6
TGTGCCAGCAGCGTAAGTCAGGGGGCCATTGGAAACACCATATATTTT CASSVSQGAIGNTIYF - 16 TRBV9 TRBD1 TRBJ1-3
TGCGCCAGCAGCTACGCAGCGGGGGGAAGGTTTGCCGGGGAGCTGTTTTTT CASSYAAGGRFAGELFF - 17 TRBV5-1 TRBD2 TRBJ2-2
TGTGCCAGTAGTAGCATTACCGGACAGGGGGTAACTTCACCCCTCCACTTT CASSSITGQGVTSPLHF - 17 TRBV19 TRBD1 TRBJ1-6
TGTGCCAGCAGCCTGACAGGGGGCGGGTACGAGCAGTACTTC CASSLTGGGYEQYF - 14 TRBV11-1 TRBD1 TRBJ2-7
TGTGCCTGGAGTGAACAGGGTGACATTCAGTACTTC CAWSEQGDIQYF - 12 TRBV30 - TRBJ2-4
TGCGCCAGCAGTGGGGACAAATCTGAGCAGTTCTTC CASSGDKSEQFF - 12 TRBV10-1 - TRBJ2-1